This TCR beta chain appears in the sequencing data of a study of T cell changes during pregnancy in multiple sclerosis. Germline lookup yields CDR1 MGHDK and CDR2 SYGVNS. V lost 5 bases and J lost 7; bases outside the gene matches: 9. The CDR3 covers 15 residues. The repertoire was sequenced with immunoSEQ multiplex PCR; TCRdb's copy has only in-frame clones and lacks some. The sample shows fewer than 85,000 clones, about 94% of them seen only once. The receptor was derived from a female donor in good health, enrolled as a control in a pregnancy study. The material was peripheral blood, obtained in the first trimester of pregnancy. The rearrangement uses TRBV25-1 and TRBJ2-1; 9 nucleotides line up with TRBD2. Here the CDR3 DNA reads TGTGCCAGCAGTAGGCGGGAGGGGAGAGGGAATGAGCAGTTCTTC. Translated, it gives CASSRREGRGNEQFF.